Below, 6 T cell receptor beta chains from the same sample are listed, as sequenced in a study of identical twins (dated by TCRdb to the mid-2010s). Library preparation was by 5' RACE. The instrument was an Illumina HiSeq 2000. TCRdb applied fastp at Q25 and MiXCR to the public reads, then kept only in-frame beta chains. Duplicate CDR3 protein sequences are folded into a single record with the most common DNA and genes. This sample lists 690,000 or so distinct CDR3 sequences; 8.6% were detected once. The ten largest clonotypes hold 0.98% of the sample. Separately, the same data were catalogued under a study of yellow fever vaccine responses in identical twins.

Material for sequencing was PBMCs. These receptors were obtained from a woman between 18 and 29 years old in good health.

The V call is TRBV13, the J call TRBJ1-2; D not certain. This CDR3 has 15 amino acids. Per the germline V gene, CDR1 is PRHDT and CDR2 is FYEKMQ (reference sequence). The V and J ends lost 0 bases and 4 bases respectively, with 12 bases between them. CDR3 sequence (DNA): TGTGCCAGCAGCTTAGGCGAGGGTTTTTCCTATGGCTACACCTTC. Translation gives CASSLGEGFSYGYTF.

There are many counts of this clonotype. V usage is TRBV20-1 and J usage is TRBJ2-3; D might be TRBD2 (6 bases). This CDR3 comprises 15 residues. Germline-derived CDR1 and CDR2 are DFQATT and SNEGSKA (reference sequence). The V end lost 3 bases, the J end lost 0 bases, and 13 bases lay between the germline ends. In DNA form, the CDR3 reads TGCAGTGCTAGGAAACCTAGCGAAAGCACAGATACGCAGTATTTT. Translation gives CSARKPSESTDTQYF.

V usage is TRBV9 and J usage is TRBJ2-2, with 10 bases aligning to TRBD1. With V trimmed by 4 bases and J by 7 bases, 10 bases remained unmatched. The V gene's germline CDR1 is SGDLS and CDR2 YYNGEE. There are 16 residues in the CDR3. The DNA for the CDR3 is TGTGCCAGCAGCCCCCCGGGACAGGGGATGATCGGGGAGCTGTTTTTT. Translation gives CASSPPGQGMIGELFF.

This chain uses TRBV3-1 with TRBJ2-1, with TRBD1 identical over 10 bases. CDR1 and CDR2 (germline): LGHDT, YNNKEL (reference sequence). V was clipped by 0 bases and J by 3 bases; unmatched bases: 5. There are 17 residues in the CDR3. The DNA for the CDR3 is TGTGCCAGCAGCCAAGATCGGGGGACAGGGGTCTACAATGAGCAGTTCTTC. Encoded protein: CASSQDRGTGVYNEQFF.

This clonotype has only a few counts. The chain is built from TRBV28 and TRBJ2-7; D is ambiguous. Trimming stripped 3 bases from V and 5 bases from J, with 8 bases between. CDR1 and CDR2 (germline): MDHEN, SYDVKM. The CDR3 contains 12 residues. In DNA, the CDR3 is TGTGCCAGCAGTTTTGGATTCAACGAGCAGTACTTC. Amino acid sequence: CASSFGFNEQYF.

This clonotype appeared a few times. CDR3 in DNA: TGTGCCAGCAGTTTTGCAAGGACCTCTGGGGCCAACGTCCTGACTTTC. It yields the protein CASSFARTSGANVLTF. This rearrangement joins TRBV28 to TRBJ2-6; no reliable D call. The V gene lost 3 bases and the J gene lost 0 bases, with 9 bases spanning the gap. The CDR3 covers 16 residues. The V gene's germline CDR1 is MDHEN and CDR2 SYDVKM.